The present T cell receptor (beta chain) was sequenced within a study of CD8+ T cells in alopecia areata. Sequencing templates came from extracted RNA that was reverse transcribed into cDNA. Clones were read by immunoSEQ multiplex PCR, and TCRdb kept only the in-frame ones, dropping some. Found here are over 120,000 clones, roughly 61% of them singletons; the top ten hold roughly 6.7%. Sample: CD4+ T cells sorted from blood, taken at week 0. This receptor was obtained from a human donor with alopecia areata.

The CDR3 DNA is TGTGCCAGCAGCACCGGACAGCGCAAAAACATTCAGTACTTC. It codes for CASSTGQRKNIQYF. The rearrangement joins TRBV5-6 to TRBJ2-4, with D tentatively TRBD1 (6 bases). Deletions cut 4 bases from V and 3 bases from J, with 11 bases between. Germline V gene data show CDR1 as SGHDT and CDR2 as YYEEEE. The CDR3 extends over 14 amino acids.